This TCR beta chain comes out of a study of blood T cell repertoires in COVID-19. Overall study context: Samples representing acute and convalescent COVID-19 were sourced from the United States, Italy and Spain. PBMCs, B-cell-depleted T cells, or T cells provided the cDNA or gDNA that made up the material.

Trimming shortened V by 0 bases and J by 0 bases, and 8 bases separated the two germline ends. CDR1 SEHNR and CDR2 FQNEAQ come from the germline V gene (reference sequence). CDR3 length: 15 residues. In the source study's methods: Nucleated cell counts were estimated from reference gene primer amplification. Only in-frame clones appear in the TCRdb table, and some are missing; sequencing was by immunoSEQ multiplex PCR. That table supplies the V and J calls and clone size; D and trimming were determined from the DNA. The sample holds around 270,000 clones, around nine tenths seen once. The receptor comes from a man aged 30-40 years with active or convalescent COVID-19. The sequenced sample consisted of peripheral blood. This chain connects TRBV7-9 to TRBJ2-5; the D is unclear. The CDR3 coding sequence is TGTGCCAGCAGCTTAGCGCTGGCAAACCAAGAGACCCAGTACTTC. Translating it yields CASSLALANQETQYF.